Each of the 7 T cell receptor beta chains below was sequenced from the same sample in a study of T-cell reconstitution after alpha-beta-depleted transplantation in children. TCRbeta library construction was performed incorporating unique molecular identifiers. In TCRdb, the PCR reads were re-called with MiXCR into one record per CDR3 protein. The sample lists under 75,000 distinct CDR3 sequences, approximately 10% occurring once. The sample was PBMCs, taken before TCRalphabeta/CD19-depleted stem cell transplant. These receptor sequences come from a boy younger than 18 with acute myeloid leukemia, due to receive a stem cell transplant.

This clonotype has at least ten counts. CDR3: CASSLEGQMNTEAFF. CDR3 DNA sequence: TGCGCCAGCAGCTTGGAGGGACAGATGAACACTGAAGCTTTCTTT. The V gene is TRBV5-1, the J gene TRBJ1-1; 7 bases are shared with TRBD1. After removal of 0 bases from V and 0 bases from J, the junction contained 2 bases not matched to a gene. Germline CDR1 reads SGHRS; CDR2 reads YFSETQ. CDR3 length: 15 amino acids.

This clonotype was recorded many times. CDR3 in DNA: TGTGCCAGCAGCTGCCCCGGCTGCCCGTCCTACGAGCAGTACTTC. It translates to CASSCPGCPSYEQYF. The chain links TRBV5-6 to TRBJ2-7; D call uncertain. This CDR3 is built from 15 residues. The germline V and J ends were trimmed by 3 bases and 1 base, with 14 bases remaining between them. Germline V lookup: CDR1 SGHDT, CDR2 YYEEEE. The full variable domain, completed using reference TRBV5-6 and TRBJ2-7, is DAGVTQSPTHLIKTRGQQVTLRCSPKSGHDTVSWYQQALGQGPQFIFQYYEEEERQRGNFPDRFSGHQFPNYSSELNVNALLLGDSALYLCASSCPGCPSYEQYFGPGTRLTVT.

This clonotype came up many times. The chain uses TRBV5-1 and TRBJ2-3; 9 bases agree with TRBD1. The CDR3 sequence is 15 residues long. Losses at the gene ends were 5 bases for V and 6 bases for J; bases not matched to a gene: 10. The germline V gene encodes CDR1 SGHRS and CDR2 YFSETQ. This CDR3 reads CASSFSGQGGDTQYF. CDR3 nucleotide sequence: TGCGCCAGCAGTTTTTCGGGACAGGGCGGGGATACGCAGTATTTT.

This clonotype was counted only a few times. V usage is TRBV7-8 and J usage is TRBJ1-1; a weak D match, TRBD1 (5 bases). The ends were cut back, 4 bases at V and 0 bases at J, with 15 bases in the middle. There are 16 residues in the CDR3. The germline gives CDR1 SGHVS, CDR2 FQNEAQ. CDR3 bases: TGTGCCAGCAGCTCAAAATCCGGGACGGTGAACACTGAAGCTTTCTTT. Amino acid sequence: CASSSKSGTVNTEAFF.

CDR3 protein: CASSGQGVRTGELFF. Here the CDR3 DNA reads TGTGCCAGCAGTGGACAGGGAGTCCGTACCGGGGAGCTGTTTTTT. The rearrangement uses TRBV6-1 and TRBJ2-2; 7 bases are shared with TRBD1. The J segment lost 5 bases and the V segment lost 4 bases, leaving 7 bases of the junction unmatched. The CDR3 has 15 amino acids. CDR1 and CDR2 from the germline V gene are MNHNS and SASEGT.

This clonotype has a count of ten or more. V gene TRBV29-1 combines with J gene TRBJ2-3; D might be TRBD2 (7 bases). This CDR3 contains 12 residues. Per germline, CDR1 SQVTM and CDR2 ANQGSEA. With 4 bases removed from V and 8 bases from J, the gap between germline ends came to 13 bases. The DNA of the CDR3 is TGCAGCGTTGCGGGGGGCATAGGTACGCAGTATTTT. Protein: CSVAGGIGTQYF.

V and J are TRBV7-7 and TRBJ2-5; the D gene is possibly TRBD2 (6 bases). CDR1 SSHAT and CDR2 FNYEAQ come from the germline V gene (reference sequence). The CDR3 consists of 13 residues. The V and J ends lost 4 bases and 2 bases respectively, with 8 bases between them. This chain's CDR3 is CASSSGLQETQYF. DNA of the CDR3: TGTGCCAGCAGCTCGGGACTTCAAGAGACCCAGTACTTC.